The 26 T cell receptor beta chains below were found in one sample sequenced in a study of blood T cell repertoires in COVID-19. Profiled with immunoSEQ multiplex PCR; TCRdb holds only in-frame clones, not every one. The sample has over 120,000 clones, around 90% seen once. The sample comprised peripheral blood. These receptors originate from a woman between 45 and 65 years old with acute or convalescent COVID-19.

CDR3 residues: CASSRTSGTQETQYF. The CDR3 coding sequence is TGTGCCAGCAGCCGGACTAGCGGGACTCAAGAGACCCAGTACTTC. This chain joins TRBV7-6 and TRBJ2-5; TRBD2 matches 12 bases. The CDR3 runs 15 residues. Germline V CDR1 and CDR2: SGHVS, FNYEAQ. With 5 bases clipped from V and 2 bases from J, the junction kept 3 bases outside the gene matches.

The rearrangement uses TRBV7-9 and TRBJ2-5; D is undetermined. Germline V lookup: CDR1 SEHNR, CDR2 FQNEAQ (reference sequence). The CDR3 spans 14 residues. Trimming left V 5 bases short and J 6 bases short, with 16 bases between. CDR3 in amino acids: CASSPGSPRKTQYF. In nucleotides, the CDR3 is TGTGCCAGCAGCCCCGGGTCCCCTAGAAAGACCCAGTACTTC.

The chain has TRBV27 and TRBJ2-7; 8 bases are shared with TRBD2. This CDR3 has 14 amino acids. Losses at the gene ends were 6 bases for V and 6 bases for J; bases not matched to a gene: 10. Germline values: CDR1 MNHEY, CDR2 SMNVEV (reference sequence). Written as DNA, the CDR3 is TGTGCCAGCAGCCCGCCAGCGGGAGAGGGCGAGCAGTACTTC. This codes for CASSPPAGEGEQYF.

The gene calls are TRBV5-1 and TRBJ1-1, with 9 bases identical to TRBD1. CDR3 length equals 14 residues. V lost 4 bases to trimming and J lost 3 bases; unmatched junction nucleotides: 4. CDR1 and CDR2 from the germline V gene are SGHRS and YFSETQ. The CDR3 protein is CASSRTGVDTEAFF. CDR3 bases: TGCGCCAGCAGCAGGACAGGGGTAGACACTGAAGCTTTCTTT.

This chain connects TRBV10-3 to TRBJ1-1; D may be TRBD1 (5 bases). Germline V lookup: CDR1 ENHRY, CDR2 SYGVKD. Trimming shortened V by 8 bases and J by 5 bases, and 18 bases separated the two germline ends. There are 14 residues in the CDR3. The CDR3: CAIRLGPGWTEAFF. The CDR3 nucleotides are TGTGCCATCCGGTTGGGGCCCGGGTGGACTGAAGCTTTCTTT.

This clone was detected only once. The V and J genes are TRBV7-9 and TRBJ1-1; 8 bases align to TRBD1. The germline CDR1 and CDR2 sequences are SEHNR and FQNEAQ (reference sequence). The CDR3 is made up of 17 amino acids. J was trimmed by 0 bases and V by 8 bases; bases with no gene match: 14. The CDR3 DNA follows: TGTGCCAGCTTACAGGGGGTTGATTTTATAATGAACACTGAAGCTTTCTTT. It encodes CASLQGVDFIMNTEAFF.

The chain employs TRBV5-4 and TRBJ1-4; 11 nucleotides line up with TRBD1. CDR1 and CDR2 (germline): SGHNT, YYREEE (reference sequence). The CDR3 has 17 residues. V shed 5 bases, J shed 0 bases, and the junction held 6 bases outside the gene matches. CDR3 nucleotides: TGTGCCAGCAGTGTTGGGACAGGGGGGTCAACTAATGAAAAACTGTTTTTT. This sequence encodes CASSVGTGGSTNEKLFF.

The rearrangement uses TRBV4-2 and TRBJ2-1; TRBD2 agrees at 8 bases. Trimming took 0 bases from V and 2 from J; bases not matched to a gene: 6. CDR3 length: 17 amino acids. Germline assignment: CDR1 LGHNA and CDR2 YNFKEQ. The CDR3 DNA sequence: TGTGCCAGCAGCCAAGATCAGGGGCGGGGGGCCTACAATGAGCAGTTCTTC. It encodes CASSQDQGRGAYNEQFF.

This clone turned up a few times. The CDR3 coding sequence is TGTGCCAGCAGTTGGGTTCGCGGGGGAGGTAGCGGGGAGCTGTTTTTT. Translated, it gives CASSWVRGGGSGELFF. The chain has TRBV28 and TRBJ2-2; TRBD2 aligns across 7 bases. V dropped 4 bases and J dropped 7; count of bases not matched to a gene: 12. Germline CDR1 MDHEN, CDR2 SYDVKM. This CDR3 spans 16 amino acids.

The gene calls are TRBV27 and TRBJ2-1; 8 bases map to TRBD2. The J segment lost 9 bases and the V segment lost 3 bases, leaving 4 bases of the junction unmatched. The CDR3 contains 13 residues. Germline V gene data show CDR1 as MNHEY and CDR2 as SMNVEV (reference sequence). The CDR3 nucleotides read TGTGCCAGCAGTTTCCCGACTAGCGTTGAGCAGTTCTTC. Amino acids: CASSFPTSVEQFF.

The chain's CDR3 is CATSSRQAAGELFF. The CDR3 DNA reads TGTGCCACCAGCAGCCGACAGGCGGCCGGGGAGCTGTTTTTT. The chain combines TRBV15 with TRBJ2-2, with a possible D match to TRBD1 (6 bases). Germline V gives CDR1 LNHNV, CDR2 YYDKDF (reference sequence). This CDR3 has 14 residues. The V and J ends lost 3 bases and 6 bases respectively, with 11 bases between them.

The CDR3 sequence is CASSSQLAGAHEQFF. The CDR3 region has the DNA TGTGCCAGCAGCTCTCAACTAGCGGGAGCCCATGAGCAGTTCTTC. J is TRBJ2-1 and V is TRBV9, with TRBD2 matching over 11 bases. The ends lost 4 bases at V and 8 bases at J; junction bases unmatched: 8. Germline CDR1 is SGDLS and CDR2 is YYNGEE. This CDR3 contains 15 residues.

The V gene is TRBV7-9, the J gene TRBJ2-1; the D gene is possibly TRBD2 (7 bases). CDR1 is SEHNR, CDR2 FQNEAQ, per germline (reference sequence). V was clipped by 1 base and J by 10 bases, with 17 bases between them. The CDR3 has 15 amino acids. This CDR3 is CASSLGRGLLVEQFF. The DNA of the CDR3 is TGTGCCAGCAGCTTAGGCAGGGGACTATTAGTCGAGCAGTTCTTC.

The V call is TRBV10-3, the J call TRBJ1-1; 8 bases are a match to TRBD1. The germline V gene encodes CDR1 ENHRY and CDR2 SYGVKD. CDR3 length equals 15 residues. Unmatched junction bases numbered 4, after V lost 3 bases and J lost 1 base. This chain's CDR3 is CAISDPGTGNTEAFF. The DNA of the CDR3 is TGTGCCATCAGTGACCCCGGGACAGGGAACACTGAAGCTTTCTTT.

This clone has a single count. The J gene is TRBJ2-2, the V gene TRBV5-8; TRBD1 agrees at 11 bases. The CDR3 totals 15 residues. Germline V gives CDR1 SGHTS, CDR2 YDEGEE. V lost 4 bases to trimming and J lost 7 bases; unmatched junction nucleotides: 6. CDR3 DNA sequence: TGTGCCAGCAGCGCGGACAGGGGGCGAGGCGGGGAGCTGTTTTTT. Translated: CASSADRGRGGELFF.

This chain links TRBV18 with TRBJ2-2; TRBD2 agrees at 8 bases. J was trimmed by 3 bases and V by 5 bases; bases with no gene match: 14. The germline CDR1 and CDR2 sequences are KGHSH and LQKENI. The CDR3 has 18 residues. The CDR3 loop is CASSVTGPSGLYTGELFF. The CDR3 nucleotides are TGTGCCAGCTCAGTAACCGGTCCTAGCGGGCTTTACACCGGGGAGCTGTTTTTT.

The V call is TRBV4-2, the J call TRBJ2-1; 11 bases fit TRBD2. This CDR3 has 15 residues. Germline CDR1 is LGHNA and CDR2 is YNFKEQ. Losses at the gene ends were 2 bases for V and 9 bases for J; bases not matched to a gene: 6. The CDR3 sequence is CASSQFGLAGSEQFF. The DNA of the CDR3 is TGTGCCAGCAGCCAATTCGGACTAGCGGGTTCTGAGCAGTTCTTC.

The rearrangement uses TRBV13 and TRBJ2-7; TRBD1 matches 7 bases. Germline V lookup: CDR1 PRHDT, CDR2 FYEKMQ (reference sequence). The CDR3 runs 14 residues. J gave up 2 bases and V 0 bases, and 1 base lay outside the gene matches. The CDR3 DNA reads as TGTGCCAGCAGCTTAGGGACAGGGACCTACGAGCAGTACTTC. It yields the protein CASSLGTGTYEQYF.

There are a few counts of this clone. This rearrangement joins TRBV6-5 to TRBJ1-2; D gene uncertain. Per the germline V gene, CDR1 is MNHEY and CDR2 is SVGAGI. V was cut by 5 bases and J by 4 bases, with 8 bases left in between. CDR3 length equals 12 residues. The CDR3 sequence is CASSPLGYGYTF. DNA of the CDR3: TGTGCCAGCAGTCCCCTCGGCTATGGCTACACCTTC.

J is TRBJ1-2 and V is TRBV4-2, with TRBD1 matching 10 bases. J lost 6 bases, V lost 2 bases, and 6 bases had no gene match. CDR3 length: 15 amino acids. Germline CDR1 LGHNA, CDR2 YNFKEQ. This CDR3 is CASSQSGTGEDGYTF. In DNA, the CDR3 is TGTGCCAGCAGCCAATCCGGGACAGGGGAGGATGGCTACACCTTC.

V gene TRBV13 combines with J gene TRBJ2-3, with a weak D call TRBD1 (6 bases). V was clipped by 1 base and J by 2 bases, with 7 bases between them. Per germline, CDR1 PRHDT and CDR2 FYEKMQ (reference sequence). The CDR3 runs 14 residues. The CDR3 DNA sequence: TGTGCCAGCAGCTTAGACAGGGACACAGATACGCAGTATTTT. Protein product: CASSLDRDTDTQYF.

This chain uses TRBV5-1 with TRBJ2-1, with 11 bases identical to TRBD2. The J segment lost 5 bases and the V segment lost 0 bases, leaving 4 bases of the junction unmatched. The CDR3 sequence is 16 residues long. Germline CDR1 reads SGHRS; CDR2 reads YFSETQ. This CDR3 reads CASSLALAGGNNEQFF. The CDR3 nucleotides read TGCGCCAGCAGCTTGGCCCTAGCGGGGGGTAACAATGAGCAGTTCTTC.

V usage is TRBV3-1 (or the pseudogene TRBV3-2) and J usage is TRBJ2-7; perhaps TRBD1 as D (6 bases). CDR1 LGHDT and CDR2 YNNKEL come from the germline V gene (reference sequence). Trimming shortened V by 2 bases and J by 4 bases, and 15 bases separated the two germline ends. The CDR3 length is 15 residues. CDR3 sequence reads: CASSQHPGQNYEQYF. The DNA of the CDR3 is TGTGCCAGCAGCCAACACCCGGGACAAAATTACGAGCAGTACTTC.

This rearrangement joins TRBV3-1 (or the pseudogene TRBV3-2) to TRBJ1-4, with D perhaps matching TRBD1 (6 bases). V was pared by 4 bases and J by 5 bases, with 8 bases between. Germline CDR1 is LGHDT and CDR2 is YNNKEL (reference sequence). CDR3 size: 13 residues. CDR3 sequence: CASSLGQNEKLFF. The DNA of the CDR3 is TGTGCCAGCAGCCTTGGACAGAATGAAAAACTGTTTTTT.

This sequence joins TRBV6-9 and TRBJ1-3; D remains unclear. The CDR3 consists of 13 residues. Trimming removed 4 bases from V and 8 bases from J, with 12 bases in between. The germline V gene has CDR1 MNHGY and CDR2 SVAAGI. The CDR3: CASSLRGGHTIYF. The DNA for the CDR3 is TGTGCCAGCAGTTTGCGGGGAGGACACACCATATATTTT.

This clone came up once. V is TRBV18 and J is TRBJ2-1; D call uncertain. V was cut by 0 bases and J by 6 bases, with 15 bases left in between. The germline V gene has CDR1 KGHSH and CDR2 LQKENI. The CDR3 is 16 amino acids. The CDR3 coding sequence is TGTGCCAGCTCACCACCGAGCAACTCCGTTGGCAATGAGCAGTTCTTC. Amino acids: CASSPPSNSVGNEQFF. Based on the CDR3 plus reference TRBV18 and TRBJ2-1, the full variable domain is NAGVMQNPRHLVRRRGQEARLRCSPMKGHSHVYWYRQLPEEGLKFMVYLQKENIIDESGMPKERFSAEFPKEGPSILRIQQVVRGDSAAYFCASSPPSNSVGNEQFFGPGTRLTVL.